Given below is one TCR beta chain in context. The data derive from a study of blood T cell repertoires in COVID-19. As for the study in general: There were acute and convalescent COVID-19 samples, and they came from the United States, Italy and Spain.

In the study's own analysis: Scientists estimated how many nucleated cells there were by amplifying reference gene primers. Some clones are missing from TCRdb's copy, which holds only in-frame ones; the method was immunoSEQ multiplex PCR. V and J calls and clone size follow that table, whereas D and trimming were derived from the DNA. In the table there are 99,000 or so clones, roughly nine tenths of which are singletons. CDR3 length equals 12 residues. CDR1 and CDR2 (germline): MDHEN, SYDVKM. Trimming took 3 bases from V and 3 from J, leaving 6 bases between them. Sequencing input: peripheral blood. The chain is built from TRBV28 and TRBJ2-7; D is unclear. This TCR came from a human donor in a cohort sampled during active COVID-19. The CDR3 reads CASSFPGYEQYF. The CDR3 DNA sequence: TGTGCCAGCAGTTTTCCGGGCTACGAGCAGTACTTC.